This TCR beta chain was captured by sequencing in a study of cytomegalovirus exposure and HLA in healthy donors. The study, taken as a whole, reports: Association with HLA alleles at 0.05 false discovery rate was found for roughly 17,000 TCR beta sequences in a later analysis. Cytomegalovirus association was listed for about 160 TCR beta chains.

Researchers ran the PCR with 60 Vbeta and 13 Jbeta primers. Method: immunoSEQ multiplex PCR; TCRdb's copy keeps in-frame clones and lacks some. The table lists approximately 110,000 clones. Notes on this clone: Its cognate antigen is unknown.

The CDR3 totals 16 residues. Germline values: CDR1 MNHNS, CDR2 SASEGT. The V and J ends lost 2 bases and 6 bases respectively, with 17 bases between them. The source of this sequence is a man aged 18 to 30 in good health and CMV-seronegative. V gene TRBV6-1 combines with J gene TRBJ1-5; D is ambiguous. Sequenced sample: PBMCs. CDR3 nucleotides: TGTGCCAGCAGTGAACGGCAGGCGGGTTTCGGTCAGCCCCAGCATTTT. Protein: CASSERQAGFGQPQHF.